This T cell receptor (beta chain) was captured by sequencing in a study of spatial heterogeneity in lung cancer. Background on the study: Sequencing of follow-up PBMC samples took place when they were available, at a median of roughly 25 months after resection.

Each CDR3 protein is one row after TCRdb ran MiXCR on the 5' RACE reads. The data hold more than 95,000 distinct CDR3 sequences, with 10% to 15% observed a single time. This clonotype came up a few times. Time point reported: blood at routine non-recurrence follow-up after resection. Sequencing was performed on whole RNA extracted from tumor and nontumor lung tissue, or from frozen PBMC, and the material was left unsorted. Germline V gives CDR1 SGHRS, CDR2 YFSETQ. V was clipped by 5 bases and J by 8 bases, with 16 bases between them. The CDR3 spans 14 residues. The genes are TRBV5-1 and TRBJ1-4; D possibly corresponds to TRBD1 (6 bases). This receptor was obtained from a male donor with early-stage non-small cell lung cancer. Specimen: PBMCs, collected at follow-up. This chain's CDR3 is CASSVGGQWEKLFF. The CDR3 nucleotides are TGCGCCAGCAGTGTCGGGGGGCAATGGGAAAAACTGTTTTTT.